The T cell receptor (beta chain) under discussion was sequenced for a study of shared clonotypes between healthy human individuals. Study-level background: Each donor's CD8 memory used one plate, CD8 naive two, each CD4 subset three.

For sorted subsets, 150 to 200 ng DNA per replicate equaled about 27,000 T cell genomes. TCRdb's copy holds only in-frame clones and misses some; the assay was immunoSEQ multiplex PCR. The sample consists of approximately 350,000 clones, 96% of them appearing once. Germline-derived CDR1 and CDR2 are LNHDA and SQIVND (reference sequence). V lost 8 bases to trimming and J lost 7 bases, with 8 bases between them. The CDR3 loop spans 11 amino acids. The sample comprised memory CD8+ T cells sorted from blood. Sample subset: CD45RO+ cells pooled with CCR7-negative TemRA cells. This chain joins TRBV19 and TRBJ2-2; D unclear. The receptor was isolated from a man aged 25-45 years in good health. CDR3 sequence: CASSWGGELFF. The CDR3 nucleotides are TGTGCCAGTTCATGGGGCGGGGAGCTGTTTTTT.